This T cell receptor beta chain was recorded in a study of PD-L1 blockade in urothelial cancer. The repertoire was sequenced with immunoSEQ multiplex PCR; TCRdb's copy has only in-frame clones and lacks some. This sample has about 50,000 clones, with approximately 77% found just once. Trimming took off 4 bases at V and 5 bases at J, with 9 bases between the two ends. There are 13 residues in the CDR3. CDR1 and CDR2 (germline): SGHRS, YFSETQ. The sample's time point: pretreatment peripheral blood. This clonotype was obtained from a man in his 70s with urothelial cancer. Material: PBMCs, obtained around atezolizumab (anti-PD-L1) treatment. This chain uses TRBV5-1 with TRBJ2-2; the D gene is possibly TRBD2 (5 bases). DNA of the CDR3: TGCGCCAGCAGCGTACCGGGGACCGGGGAGCTGTTTTTT. Its protein is CASSVPGTGELFF.